This T cell receptor (beta chain) originates from a study of identifying expanded T cells in peripheral blood. No infections or other immune events were documented during collection. V was cut by 3 bases and J by 3 bases, with 22 bases left in between. Germline-derived CDR1 and CDR2 are SGHKS and YYEKEE (reference sequence). The CDR3 length is 17 residues. Measured with immunoSEQ multiplex PCR; TCRdb has only the in-frame clones, and not every one. This table holds around 130,000 clones, approximately 86% found once. The gene calls are TRBV5-5 and TRBJ2-7; a possible D gene is TRBD1 (5 bases). This sequence originates from a person aged 18 to 70 in good health. Sequenced material: blood. The CDR3 nucleotides are TGTGCCAGCAGCTCACCGCGAACGTTAGGGGATCGCTACGAGCAGTACTTC. Translation: CASSSPRTLGDRYEQYF.